A single sample is the source of the 32 T cell receptor beta chains below, sequenced in a study of T cell clonality in common variable immunodeficiency. Clones were read by immunoSEQ multiplex PCR, and TCRdb kept only the in-frame ones, dropping some. Listed here are over 55,000 clones without any singletons, the top ten holding about 1.5%. Sequenced material: peripheral blood mononuclear cells. The source of these receptors is a person aged 18-69 years in good health.

This clone was seen ten or more times. The missing CDR3 end, 3 residues past where the read stops, is filled in from the germline J gene. The rearrangement links TRBV28 to TRBJ2-1; TRBD2 matches 8 bases. J was trimmed by 8 bases and V by 4 bases; bases with no gene match: 13. Germline CDR1 MDHEN, CDR2 SYDVKM. The CDR3 consists of 16 residues. CDR3 protein: CASSYSGTRSYDEQFF. The covered CDR3 bases are TGTGCCAGCAGTTACTCCGGGACTAGGTCATATGATGAG.

Ten or more counts support this clone. Read coverage stops 3 residues before the CDR3 terminus; the germline J gene supplies the remainder. The chain is built from TRBV4-2 and TRBJ2-3, with 14 bases aligning to TRBD2. Trimming at V came to 1 base and at J to 5 bases, leaving 8 bases not matched to a gene. CDR1 is LGHNA and CDR2 is YNFKEQ in the germline V gene. This CDR3 comprises 18 residues. The CDR3 loop reads CASSQVPGLAGAGDTQYF. The sequenced part of the CDR3 DNA is TGTGCCAGCAGCCAAGTCCCGGGACTAGCGGGAGCTGGAGATACG.

This clone occurred many times. The read ends 3 residues early relative to the CDR3; the germline J gene fills the gap. This rearrangement joins TRBV12-3 or TRBV12-4 to TRBJ2-5; TRBD2 matches at 10 bases. The ends lost 3 bases at V and 2 bases at J; junction bases unmatched: 12. This CDR3 is 18 amino acids long. CDR3 DNA, as far as it was read: TGTGCCAGCAGTTTTAGGTTAGCGGGAGGCCAAGATCAAGAGACC. Its translation: CASSFRLAGGQDQET. The full CDR3 reads CASSFRLAGGQDQETQYF.

This clone came up many times. The CDR3 is cut off 3 residues early in the read; its end comes from the germline J gene. The chain couples TRBV28 to TRBJ2-1, with TRBD2 matching over 14 bases. CDR3 length equals 18 residues. V lost 4 bases to trimming and J lost 5 bases; unmatched junction nucleotides: 10. Germline CDR1 MDHEN, CDR2 SYDVKM. Incomplete CDR3 DNA: TGTGCCAGCAGTTCCCGGACTAGCGGGAGGTGGTTTGACAATGAG. It codes for CASSSRTSGRWFDNE. The full CDR3 reads CASSSRTSGRWFDNEQFF.

This clone showed up many times. The missing CDR3 end, 3 residues past where the read stops, is filled in from the germline J gene. The V gene is TRBV20-1, the J gene TRBJ2-2; D call uncertain. From germline, CDR1 is DFQATT and CDR2 SNEGSKA (reference sequence). The ends were cut back, 6 bases at V and 1 base at J, with 12 bases in the middle. The CDR3 contains 14 residues. The CDR3 DNA, read in part, is TGCAGTGCCCCCCCAGTCATGAACACCGGGGAG. Amino acids: CSAPPVMNTGE. The whole CDR3 is CSAPPVMNTGELFF.

The sample holds many counts of this clone. The read ends 3 residues shy of where the CDR3 ends; the end is completed using the germline J gene. V is TRBV28 and J is TRBJ2-5; 7 positions agree with TRBD2. The CDR3 length is 14 residues. Germline CDR1 reads MDHEN; CDR2 reads SYDVKM. Trimming removed 3 bases from V and 5 bases from J; junction bases left unmatched: 6. The CDR3 bases that were read are TGTGCCAGCAGTTTTCGCGGGAGAGAGGAGACC. Protein: CASSFRGREET. The full CDR3 reads CASSFRGREETQYF.

At least ten counts were recorded for this clone. The CDR3 reads CSAFSGSLYNEQFF. The CDR3 bases that were read are TGCAGTGCTTTTAGCGGGAGCCTTTACAATGAG. The chain joins TRBV20-1 to TRBJ2-1, with TRBD2 identical over 9 bases. Read coverage stops 3 residues before the CDR3 terminus; the germline J gene supplies the remainder. The junction had 6 bases not matched to a gene; V was cut back by 5 bases and J by 4 bases. Germline V lookup: CDR1 DFQATT, CDR2 SNEGSKA (reference sequence). The CDR3 is 14 residues long.

At least ten counts were recorded for this clone. Sequencing ends 3 residues short of the CDR3 end; the germline J gene provides the rest. The rearrangement joins TRBV7-2 to TRBJ1-6, with D possibly matching TRBD1 (5 bases). Germline-derived CDR1 and CDR2 are SGHTA and FQGNSA. The CDR3 is 15 residues long. The V end lost 5 bases, the J end lost 6 bases, and 14 bases lay between the germline ends. The CDR3 loop is CASSLTAGSNSPLHF. CDR3 DNA (partial): TGTGCCAGCAGCCTTACAGCAGGGTCTAATTCACCC.

The sample holds many counts of this clone. The read halts 3 residues ahead of the CDR3 end, with the missing end drawn from the germline J gene. The chain carries TRBV5-4 and TRBJ2-2, with TRBD1 as a possible D gene (6 bases). Trimming took 3 bases from V and 0 from J, leaving 12 bases between them. The CDR3 loop spans 16 amino acids. The germline V gene encodes CDR1 SGHNT and CDR2 YYREEE (reference sequence). This CDR3 reads CASSSRTVANTGELFF. The CDR3 DNA, read in part, is TGTGCCAGCAGCTCTCGGACAGTCGCGAACACCGGGGAG.

This clone was picked up many times. The read ends 3 residues shy of where the CDR3 ends; the end is completed using the germline J gene. This chain links TRBV6-1 with TRBJ1-2, with D possibly being TRBD1 (6 bases). Germline values: CDR1 MNHNS, CDR2 SASEGT. Trimming stripped 4 bases from V and 6 bases from J, with 12 bases between. The CDR3 is 13 residues long. The DNA read from the CDR3 is TGTGCCAGCAGTGGACAGGTCAACAATGGC. It is translated as CASSGQVNNG. The CDR3 in full is CASSGQVNNGYTF.

This clone was observed many times. The read stops 3 residues short of the end of the CDR3; the missing end is completed from the germline J gene. The chain combines TRBV7-8 with TRBJ2-4; D is possibly TRBD2 (5 bases). Germline CDR1 is SGHVS and CDR2 is FQNEAQ. Trimming removed 5 bases from V and 7 bases from J, with 15 bases in between. There are 14 residues in the CDR3. The CDR3 here is CASSPKRTGNIQYF. CDR3 DNA (partial): TGTGCCAGCAGCCCTAAAAGGACGGGGAACATT.

This clone was seen repeatedly, ten times or more. The read ends 3 residues shy of where the CDR3 ends; the end is completed using the germline J gene. The J gene is TRBJ1-2, the V gene TRBV19, with a possible D match to TRBD1 (5 bases). Germline assignment: CDR1 LNHDA and CDR2 SQIVND (reference sequence). The CDR3 spans 13 residues. Deletions cut 2 bases from V and 6 bases from J, with 10 bases between. The DNA read from the CDR3 is TGTGCCAGTAGTATATGGAGGACAAATGGC. Encoded protein: CASSIWRTNG. The whole CDR3 region reads CASSIWRTNGYTF.

In this sample, this clone turned up many times. Read data end 3 residues before the CDR3 end; the end is taken from the germline J gene. The V call is TRBV5-6, the J call TRBJ1-2; the D gene is possibly TRBD1 (5 bases). The germline V and J ends were trimmed by 0 bases and 4 bases, with 10 bases remaining between them. The CDR3 spans 14 residues. The germline V gene has CDR1 SGHDT and CDR2 YYEEEE. The CDR3 loop is CASSLAGFSYGYTF. The CDR3 DNA, read in part, is TGTGCCAGCAGCTTGGCAGGGTTTAGCTATGGC.

Many counts were recorded for this clone. Partial CDR3 DNA: TGTGCCAGCACGGACAGCTCTGGGGCCAACGTC. As protein: CASTDSSGANV. In full, the CDR3 reads CASTDSSGANVLTF. V and J are TRBV2 and TRBJ2-6; the D gene is possibly TRBD1 (6 bases). The missing CDR3 end, 3 residues past where the read stops, is filled in from the germline J gene. The V gene's germline CDR1 is SNHLY and CDR2 FYNNEI. The germline V and J ends were trimmed by 7 bases and 0 bases, with 7 bases remaining between them. This CDR3 spans 14 amino acids.

This clone has ten or more counts. The read ends 3 residues early relative to the CDR3; the germline J gene fills the gap. This sequence joins TRBV5-1 and TRBJ2-3; maybe TRBD2 (6 bases). This CDR3 has 16 amino acids. Germline CDR1 and CDR2: SGHRS and YFSETQ. With 0 bases removed from V and 0 bases from J, the gap between germline ends came to 11 bases. The CDR3 spells CASSLDAGFSTDTQYF. Partial CDR3 DNA: TGCGCCAGCAGCTTGGATGCGGGATTTAGCACAGATACG.

This clone was seen at least ten times. Coverage ceases 3 residues before the CDR3 finishes, and the germline J gene fills in the end. V gene TRBV18 combines with J gene TRBJ2-2, with 10 bases identical to TRBD2. The ends lost 2 bases at V and 3 bases at J; junction bases unmatched: 6. This CDR3 has 17 amino acids. The germline V gene encodes CDR1 KGHSH and CDR2 LQKENI. The CDR3 reads CASSPSLAGAHTGELFF. The CDR3 DNA, read in part, is TGTGCCAGCTCACCATCCCTAGCGGGAGCTCACACCGGGGAG.

The sample holds many counts of this clone. The read ends 3 residues before the CDR3 terminus; that terminus is restored from the germline J gene. V usage is TRBV6-2 or TRBV6-3 and J usage is TRBJ2-3; 12 bases line up with TRBD1. V lost 0 bases, J lost 6 bases, and 4 bases stayed unmatched. The germline V gene encodes CDR1 MNHEY and CDR2 SVGEGT. The CDR3 has 16 residues. The sequenced CDR3 bases are TGTGCCAGCAGTTACTCCGGGACAGGGGGCGCTGATACG. This encodes CASSYSGTGGADT. Given in full, the CDR3 is CASSYSGTGGADTQYF.

Many counts were recorded for this clone. Partial CDR3 DNA: TGTGCCAGCTCACCTATAGACACTGAA. Residues: CASSPIDTE. The whole CDR3 reads CASSPIDTEAFF. The chain recombines TRBV18 with TRBJ1-1; no clear D gene. Coverage ceases 3 residues before the CDR3 finishes, and the germline J gene fills in the end. The germline V and J ends were trimmed by 3 bases and 3 bases, with 5 bases remaining between them. The CDR3 loop spans 12 amino acids. From germline, CDR1 is KGHSH and CDR2 LQKENI. The entire variable domain, with the rest obtained from reference TRBV18 and TRBJ1-1, is as follows: NAGVMQNPRHLVRRRGQEARLRCSPMKGHSHVYWYRQLPEEGLKFMVYLQKENIIDESGMPKERFSAEFPKEGPSILRIQQVVRGDSAAYFCASSPIDTEAFFGQGTRLTVV.

In this sample, this clone turned up many times. The read terminates 3 residues before the CDR3 end, so the remaining end is supplied by the germline J gene. The chain joins TRBV2 to TRBJ1-2; 8 bases are a match to TRBD1. The CDR3 covers 14 residues. The germline gives CDR1 SNHLY, CDR2 FYNNEI. V lost 5 bases, J lost 3 bases, and 5 bases stayed unmatched. The DNA read from the CDR3 is TGTGCCAGCAGTCCACAGGGGGGCGACTATGGC. This encodes CASSPQGGDYG. The whole CDR3 sequence is CASSPQGGDYGYTF.

In its sample, this clone was seen many times. From the germline J gene comes the end of the CDR3, since the read stops 3 residues before it. The rearrangement uses TRBV19 and TRBJ1-1; 9 bases map to TRBD1. J lost 4 bases, V lost 9 bases, and 12 bases had no gene match. CDR1 and CDR2 from the germline V gene are LNHDA and SQIVND (reference sequence). This CDR3 spans 15 amino acids. The CDR3 protein is CASQLAGQGTTEAFF. The CDR3 bases that were read are TGTGCCAGCCAACTGGCGGGACAGGGCACCACTGAA. Variable domain in full (rest from reference TRBV19 and TRBJ1-1): DGGITQSPKYLFRKEGQNVTLSCEQNLNHDAMYWYRQDPGQGLRLIYYSQIVNDFQKGDIAEGYSVSREKKESFPLTVTSAQKNPTAFYLCASQLAGQGTTEAFFGQGTRLTVV.

The sample holds a few counts of this clone. Coverage ceases 3 residues before the CDR3 finishes, and the germline J gene fills in the end. The chain carries TRBV20-1 and TRBJ2-7; TRBD2 aligns across 8 bases. The CDR3 runs to 13 residues. V was pared by 4 bases and J by 0 bases, with 2 bases of the junction left unmatched. Germline CDR1 and CDR2: DFQATT and SNEGSKA (reference sequence). CDR3 bases read: TGCAGTGCTAAAGGACTAGCCTCCTACGAG. Translating it yields CSAKGLASYE. The full-length CDR3 reads as CSAKGLASYEQYF.

This clone was seen repeatedly, ten times or more. The sequenced CDR3 bases are TGTGCCTGGAGTGAAGGGACAGGGGGCTTAAAGGGCACTGAA. Its protein product is CAWSEGTGGLKGTE. From start to end, the CDR3 is CAWSEGTGGLKGTEAFF. The chain is built from TRBV30 and TRBJ1-1, with 12 bases fitting TRBD1. With the read ending 3 residues before the CDR3 end, the germline J gene is used to fill in that end. Trimming at V came to 1 base and at J to 4 bases, leaving 10 bases not matched to a gene. CDR3 length equals 17 residues. Germline CDR1 reads GTSNPN; CDR2 reads SVGIG (reference sequence).

A few counts support this clone. The read halts 3 residues ahead of the CDR3 end, with the missing end drawn from the germline J gene. The same CDR3 can be traced to other DNA sequences in this sample. The chain carries TRBV18 and TRBJ2-1; 7 nucleotides match TRBD2. The CDR3 has 17 residues. V trimming: 6 bases; J trimming: 3 bases; junction bases outside the gene matches: 14. Germline-derived CDR1 and CDR2 are KGHSH and LQKENI. The CDR3 bases that were read are TGTGCCAGCTCCCCCCCGTCTCGGGACTACCTCTACAATGAG. This encodes CASSPPSRDYLYNE. The entire CDR3 protein reads CASSPPSRDYLYNEQFF.

This clone showed up many times. The CDR3 here is CASRVATGVSYGYTF. The sequenced CDR3 bases are TGCGCCAGCAGGGTCGCGACAGGGGTTAGCTATGGC. The rearrangement joins TRBV5-1 to TRBJ1-2, with TRBD1 identical over 8 bases. Read sequence stops 3 residues before the CDR3 end, and the germline J gene provides the missing end. CDR1 and CDR2 (germline): SGHRS, YFSETQ. V dropped 5 bases and J dropped 4; count of bases not matched to a gene: 10. CDR3 size: 15 residues.

As for this clone: Read coverage stops 3 residues before the CDR3 terminus; the germline J gene supplies the remainder. The chain combines TRBV2 with TRBJ2-5; D is perhaps TRBD1 (6 bases). The CDR3 contains 16 residues. V lost 8 bases and J 0 bases, leaving 19 bases between the germline ends. CDR1 and CDR2 from the germline V gene are SNHLY and FYNNEI. The CDR3 is CASRKTGRKYQETQYF. CDR3 bases read: TGTGCCAGCCGTAAAACAGGGCGAAAGTACCAAGAGACC.

In this sample, this clone turned up many times. Sequencing ends 3 residues short of the CDR3 end; the germline J gene provides the rest. The V and J genes are TRBV20-1 and TRBJ2-3; D perhaps matches TRBD1 (6 bases). The V end lost 6 bases, the J end lost 2 bases, and 12 bases lay between the germline ends. This CDR3 is built from 13 residues. Germline-derived CDR1 and CDR2 are DFQATT and SNEGSKA (reference sequence). Partial CDR3 DNA: TGCAGTGCCGTTGACAGGAACACAGATACG. Protein product: CSAVDRNTDT. In full, the CDR3 is CSAVDRNTDTQYF.

This clone was detected many times. Read sequence stops 3 residues before the CDR3 end, and the germline J gene provides the missing end. This chain joins TRBV5-1 and TRBJ2-4, with D possibly being TRBD1 (6 bases). The CDR3 has 16 residues. Trimming cost V 0 bases and J 8 bases, with 18 bases left between them. Germline CDR1 is SGHRS and CDR2 is YFSETQ. Incomplete CDR3 DNA: TGCGCCAGCAGCTTGGGACAGGTCCATCTCGGGGACATT. Amino acids: CASSLGQVHLGDI. The complete CDR3 sequence is CASSLGQVHLGDIQYF.

This clone was recorded a few times. The CDR3 end falls 3 residues outside the read, so it is completed with the germline J gene. The V and J genes are TRBV20-1 and TRBJ1-3; maybe TRBD1 (5 bases). The germline gives CDR1 DFQATT, CDR2 SNEGSKA (reference sequence). Trimming left V 3 bases short and J 0 bases short, with 9 bases between. The CDR3 contains 14 residues. The chain's CDR3 is CSASKGFSGNTIYF. CDR3 DNA, as far as it was read: TGCAGTGCTAGCAAGGGGTTCTCTGGAAACACC.

This clone showed up many times. CDR3 DNA, as far as it was read: TGTGCCAGCAGTGAACTACCAGGGACCTACGAG. Translated, it gives CASSELPGTYE. The full CDR3 protein reads CASSELPGTYEQYF. The J gene is TRBJ2-7, the V gene TRBV2; D is possibly TRBD1 (5 bases). The read ends 3 residues shy of where the CDR3 ends; the end is completed using the germline J gene. With 2 bases removed from V and 2 bases from J, the gap between germline ends came to 10 bases. This CDR3 comprises 14 residues. CDR1 SNHLY and CDR2 FYNNEI come from the germline V gene.

This clone was observed many times. The read ends 3 residues before the CDR3 terminus; that terminus is restored from the germline J gene. The chain uses TRBV18 and TRBJ1-1, with a possible D match to TRBD1 (5 bases). The CDR3 has 14 residues. Deletions cut 6 bases from V and 4 bases from J, with 15 bases between. Germline V gene data show CDR1 as KGHSH and CDR2 as LQKENI. CDR3 in amino acids: CASSLQGEGTEAFF. CDR3 bases read: TGTGCCAGCTCTCTTCAGGGAGAGGGCACTGAA. The full variable domain, completed using reference TRBV18 and TRBJ1-1, is NAGVMQNPRHLVRRRGQEARLRCSPMKGHSHVYWYRQLPEEGLKFMVYLQKENIIDESGMPKERFSAEFPKEGPSILRIQQVVRGDSAAYFCASSLQGEGTEAFFGQGTRLTVV.

This clone was seen at least ten times. From the germline J gene comes the end of the CDR3, since the read stops 3 residues before it. The V gene is TRBV20-1, the J gene TRBJ2-1, with 10 bases aligning to TRBD2. Trimming removed 1 base from V and 7 bases from J; junction bases left unmatched: 10. The CDR3 length is 16 residues. Germline V gene sequence: CDR1 DFQATT, CDR2 SNEGSKA (reference sequence). CDR3 sequence reads: CSARVLAGEGGNEQFF. The covered CDR3 bases are TGCAGTGCTAGAGTTCTAGCGGGAGAGGGTGGGAATGAG.

At least ten counts were recorded for this clone. The CDR3 end is not reached by the read, which stops 3 residues before it; the germline J gene fills it in. The chain joins TRBV19 to TRBJ1-2, with 7 bases that match TRBD1. Germline CDR1 LNHDA, CDR2 SQIVND (reference sequence). The V gene end was trimmed by 7 bases and the J gene end by 7 bases; junction bases not matched to a gene: 18. CDR3 length: 16 residues. The CDR3 spells CASTVQSVEGARGYTF. Incomplete CDR3 DNA: TGTGCCAGTACCGTTCAATCAGTGGAGGGGGCGCGTGGC. Together with reference TRBV19 and TRBJ1-2, the CDR3 gives the full variable domain: DGGITQSPKYLFRKEGQNVTLSCEQNLNHDAMYWYRQDPGQGLRLIYYSQIVNDFQKGDIAEGYSVSREKKESFPLTVTSAQKNPTAFYLCASTVQSVEGARGYTFGSGTRLTVV.